The T cell receptor beta chain described here comes from a study of T cells in Graves' hyperthyroidism and ophthalmopathy. There are 14 residues in the CDR3. Trimming took 8 bases from V and 3 from J; bases not matched to a gene: 6. Germline V CDR1 and CDR2: SNHLY, FYNNEI. Exclusion of a patient resulted from uncontrolled infection, other autoimmune disease, pregnancy or lactation. From RNA transcripts, TCR beta CDR3 regions were amplified. The study used the HTBI primer set for a first-round RT-PCR of the TCR CDR3. TCRdb fed the multiplex PCR reads into MiXCR, producing one record per CDR3 protein. This table holds 550,000 to 850,000 distinct CDR3 sequences, roughly 20% found once. This clonotype was detected only once.

This receptor was obtained from a woman aged 45 to 65 with Graves' hyperthyroidism that later progressed to Graves' ophthalmopathy. Sequenced input: blood. The V gene is TRBV2, the J gene TRBJ1-2; 10 nucleotides match TRBD1. This chain's CDR3 is CASLDRGGDYGYTF. In DNA, the CDR3 is TGTGCCAGCCTGGACAGGGGGGGAGACTATGGCTACACCTTC. The full variable domain, completed using reference TRBV2 and TRBJ1-2, is EPEVTQTPSHQVTQMGQEVILRCVPISNHLYFYWYRQILGQKVEFLVSFYNNEISEKSEIFDDQFSVERPDGSNFTLKIRSTKLEDSAMYFCASLDRGGDYGYTFGSGTRLTVV.